This T cell receptor (beta chain) emerged from a study of blood T cells in healthy people across ages. General observations from the study: Measured against age, TCR beta diversity per million T cells decreased in a roughly linear manner.

This clonotype was observed a few times. Antigen specificity is unknown. Combining a sample-barcoded 5' primer with a J-beta primer mix, a second PCR ran for roughly 7 to 11 cycles. MiXCR, run by TCRdb on the 5' RACE reads, gives a single entry per CDR3 protein. This repertoire shows 1.8 million or so distinct CDR3 sequences, approximately 40% found once; its top ten account for roughly 23%. The sequencing input was blood. This clonotype was sampled from a human donor in good health.

CDR3 sequence reads: CASSLEGQIAGYTF. In nucleotides, the CDR3 is TGCGCCAGCAGCTTGGAAGGCCAGATCGCTGGCTACACCTTC. The chain joins TRBV5-1 to TRBJ1-2; D uncertain. V lost 0 bases and J lost 7, with 13 bases in between. The CDR3 is 14 amino acids. Looked up from germline, CDR1 is SGHRS and CDR2 is YFSETQ. Full variable domain (remainder filled in from reference TRBV5-1 and TRBJ1-2): KAGVTQTPRYLIKTRGQQVTLSCSPISGHRSVSWYQQTPGQGLQFLFEYFSETQRNKGNFPGRFSGRQFSNSRSEMNVSTLELGDSALYLCASSLEGQIAGYTFGSGTRLTVV.